The clone carrying this TCR beta chain was seen repeatedly, ten times or more. Its target is unknown. The data derive from a study of graft-versus-host responses after intestinal transplantation. At the level of the study: All recipients were given anti-thymocyte globulin induction, and tacrolimus and steroids were then administered for three to four years. Whole-study findings and limits: Allografts carried high graft-versus-host to host-versus-graft clonal ratios in patients having graft-donor T cell macrochimerism. Early after transplant, HvG clones declined as circulating GvH clones peaked. Marrow from the recipient contained GvH clones, some of which had appeared first in ileum or blood.

The repertoire was sequenced with immunoSEQ multiplex PCR; TCRdb's copy has only in-frame clones and lacks some. This repertoire shows roughly 100,000 clones, about 88% found once; its top ten account for roughly 1%. The germline V gene encodes CDR1 SNHLY and CDR2 FYNNEI. The CDR3 covers 15 residues. V shed 2 bases and J shed 9 bases, with 14 bases lying between them. The chain employs TRBV2 and TRBJ1-6, with a tentative D call TRBD1 (5 bases). The TCR originated in a human donor who received an intestinal transplant. Sequenced here: unstimulated CD4+ T cells sorted from spleen or lymph node cells, sampled before intestinal transplant. CDR3 bases: TGTGCCAGCAGTGAACAGGGTTTAGTGAGTTCACCCCTCCACTTT. It codes for CASSEQGLVSSPLHF. The complete variable domain, with remaining parts taken from reference TRBV2 and TRBJ1-6, reads EPEVTQTPSHQVTQMGQEVILRCVPISNHLYFYWYRQILGQKVEFLVSFYNNEISEKSEIFDDQFSVERPDGSNFTLKIRSTKLEDSAMYFCASSEQGLVSSPLHFGNGTRLTVT.